Following are 31 T cell receptor beta chains from one sample sequenced in a study of beta chain features in type 1 diabetes. The investigators reverse transcribed all of the isolated RNA, so they sequenced expressed TCRB transcripts. Sequencing was performed with immunoSEQ multiplex PCR; in TCRdb, only in-frame clones are kept and a portion is missing. The sample shows 300,000 to 400,000 clones, around 12% of them seen only once. Specimen: naive CD4+ T cells from blood. These receptors were taken from a man younger than 35 in good health.

The chain links TRBV5-1 to TRBJ1-2; D is perhaps TRBD1 (6 bases). From germline, CDR1 is SGHRS and CDR2 YFSETQ. The CDR3 covers 16 residues. The V end was cut by 1 base, the J end by 6 bases, with 19 bases between. This CDR3 is CASSLLASQPGDGYTF. DNA for the CDR3: TGCGCCAGCAGCTTGCTGGCCAGCCAGCCAGGGGATGGCTACACCTTC.

The rearrangement uses TRBV5-6 and TRBJ2-7, with no clear D. The germline gives CDR1 SGHDT, CDR2 YYEEEE. Trimming took 3 bases from V and 3 from J, leaving 13 bases between them. The CDR3 extends over 14 amino acids. CDR3 in DNA: TGTGCCAGCAGCTCCCACAAATATGACTACGAGCAGTACTTC. It yields the protein CASSSHKYDYEQYF.

This clone was seen more than once but under ten times. The chain employs TRBV28 and TRBJ2-5; D call uncertain. This CDR3 is built from 13 residues. The V gene's germline CDR1 is MDHEN and CDR2 SYDVKM. Trimming shortened V by 3 bases and J by 2 bases, and 7 bases separated the two germline ends. CDR3 nucleotides: TGTGCCAGCAGTTTCTTGCAGCAAGAGACCCAGTACTTC. Residues: CASSFLQQETQYF.

The J gene is TRBJ2-7, the V gene TRBV7-8; TRBD1 matches 7 bases. There are 16 residues in the CDR3. Germline V lookup: CDR1 SGHVS, CDR2 FQNEAQ. V gave up 4 bases and J gave up 2 bases; unmatched junction bases: 11. In DNA form, the CDR3 reads TGTGCCAGCAGCTCCAGGACCTGGACAGGACCCTACGAGCAGTACTTC. Protein: CASSSRTWTGPYEQYF.

In its sample, this clone was seen a few times. The V call is TRBV5-6, the J call TRBJ1-6, with 9 positions matching TRBD1. The trim removed 4 bases at V and 6 bases at J, leaving 8 bases unmatched. CDR1 SGHDT and CDR2 YYEEEE come from the germline V gene. CDR3 length equals 16 residues. In DNA, the CDR3 is TGTGCCAGCAGCGGAGGGACAGGGAGGACTAATTCACCCCTCCACTTT. Translated: CASSGGTGRTNSPLHF. The full variable domain, completed using reference TRBV5-6 and TRBJ1-6, is DAGVTQSPTHLIKTRGQQVTLRCSPKSGHDTVSWYQQALGQGPQFIFQYYEEEERQRGNFPDRFSGHQFPNYSSELNVNALLLGDSALYLCASSGGTGRTNSPLHFGNGTRLTVT.

Only a few counts were recorded for this clone. V gene TRBV4-1 combines with J gene TRBJ2-3; 8 positions agree with TRBD1. The germline CDR1 and CDR2 sequences are MGHRA and YSYEKL. V shed 5 bases, J shed 2 bases, and the junction held 9 bases outside the gene matches. The CDR3 sequence is 16 residues long. The CDR3 DNA sequence: TGCGCCAGCAGCGACAACCGGGACAGGCCCACAGATACGCAGTATTTT. The encoded protein is CASSDNRDRPTDTQYF.

The chain carries TRBV21-1 and TRBJ2-5; TRBD1, as called in the table, went unchecked against the DNA. The J call could be wrong; TRBJ2-7 is a better fit for the DNA end. TRBV21-1 is assigned pseudogene status. This CDR3 has 13 residues. The CDR3 DNA is TGTGCCAGCAGCAAAGAAAGGGGCTACGAGCAGTACTTC. Protein: CASSKERGYEQYF.

This clone has more than one count but fewer than ten. The chain is built from TRBV18 and TRBJ1-6; TRBD1 might be the D (6 bases). V was pared by 3 bases and J by 8 bases, with 14 bases between. Germline V gene sequence: CDR1 KGHSH, CDR2 LQKENI. CDR3 length: 15 residues. The CDR3 coding sequence is TGTGCCAGCTCACCTGACCAGGGGCAATATTCACCCCTCCACTTT. It yields the protein CASSPDQGQYSPLHF.

Only a few counts were recorded for this clone. The V call is TRBV7-3, the J call TRBJ1-2; possibly TRBD1 for D (6 bases). The germline gives CDR1 SGHTA, CDR2 FQGTGA. With 6 bases removed from V and 2 bases from J, the gap between germline ends came to 16 bases. This CDR3 comprises 15 residues. CDR3 nucleotides: TGTGCCAGCAGACCCCAGGGGCTGGGAAACTATGGCTACACCTTC. Protein product: CASRPQGLGNYGYTF. The variable domain in full, completed from reference TRBV7-3 and TRBJ1-2, reads GAGVSQTPSNKVTEKGKYVELRCDPISGHTALYWYRQSLGQGPEFLIYFQGTGAADDSGLPNDRFFAVRPEGSVSTLKIQRTERGDSAVYLCASRPQGLGNYGYTFGSGTRLTVV.

This chain connects TRBV6-5 to TRBJ2-1; D is unclear. Germline CDR1 and CDR2: MNHEY and SVGAGI. V dropped 6 bases and J dropped 0 bases, with 12 bases sitting between them. This CDR3 region has 15 residues. CDR3 region: CASRDSPGSYNEQFF. The CDR3 region has the DNA TGTGCCAGCAGGGATTCTCCAGGCTCCTACAATGAGCAGTTCTTC.

The chain joins TRBV27 to TRBJ2-3; D is unclear. CDR1 and CDR2 (germline): MNHEY, SMNVEV (reference sequence). The CDR3 extends over 11 amino acids. With 6 bases removed from V and 2 bases from J, the gap between germline ends came to 3 bases. CDR3 DNA sequence: TGTGCCAGCAGGTACACAGATACGCAGTATTTT. Encoded protein: CASRYTDTQYF.

The chain couples TRBV5-1 to TRBJ2-1; a weak D match, TRBD2 (6 bases). The germline V gene encodes CDR1 SGHRS and CDR2 YFSETQ. The CDR3 spans 15 residues. V lost 1 base to trimming and J lost 2 bases, with 10 bases between them. DNA for the CDR3: TGCGCCAGCAGCTTGAGTTCGGGGGCCTACAATGAGCAGTTCTTC. Amino acid sequence: CASSLSSGAYNEQFF. Combining the CDR3 with reference TRBV5-1 and TRBJ2-1 gives the whole variable domain KAGVTQTPRYLIKTRGQQVTLSCSPISGHRSVSWYQQTPGQGLQFLFEYFSETQRNKGNFPGRFSGRQFSNSRSEMNVSTLELGDSALYLCASSLSSGAYNEQFFGPGTRLTVL.

This clone turned up a few times. This sequence joins TRBV7-9 and TRBJ2-1, with D possibly TRBD2 on 5 matching bases. This CDR3 contains 11 residues. Between the trimmed V and J ends, which lost 4 bases and 10 bases, there was a span of 8 bases. Germline lookup yields CDR1 SEHNR and CDR2 FQNEAQ (reference sequence). The CDR3 is CASSSSGEQFF. As DNA, the CDR3 is TGTGCCAGCAGCTCATCGGGGGAGCAGTTCTTC.

V and J are TRBV9 and TRBJ1-1, with D possibly TRBD1 on 5 matching bases. The CDR3 loop spans 14 amino acids. The germline V gene has CDR1 SGDLS and CDR2 YYNGEE. V lost 0 bases to trimming and J lost 4 bases, with 10 bases between them. CDR3 DNA: TGTGCCAGCAGCGTAGATGGTAGGGGCACTGAAGCTTTCTTT. Protein: CASSVDGRGTEAFF.

This clone was counted only a few times. This CDR3 is CASSQGQGLETQYF. The CDR3 DNA sequence: TGCGCCAGCAGCCAAGGACAGGGATTGGAGACCCAGTACTTC. The chain combines TRBV4-3 with TRBJ2-5; TRBD1 matches 7 bases. Germline V lookup: CDR1 LGHNA, CDR2 YSLEER. The CDR3 has 14 residues. The ends lost 1 base at V and 5 bases at J; junction bases unmatched: 4.

The CDR3 reads CASSRPGTGISEQFF. CDR3 in DNA: TGTGCCAGCAGCCGACCTGGGACAGGCATTTCTGAGCAGTTCTTC. The V and J genes are TRBV28 and TRBJ2-1; 8 bases are a match to TRBD1. Germline CDR1 reads MDHEN; CDR2 reads SYDVKM. After removal of 6 bases from V and 9 bases from J, the junction contained 13 bases not matched to a gene. The CDR3 spans 15 residues.

The chain employs TRBV14 and TRBJ2-3, with D possibly matching TRBD2 (6 bases). Trimming removed 7 bases from V and 0 bases from J, with 11 bases in between. Germline V gene data show CDR1 as SGHDN and CDR2 as FVKESK. CDR3 size: 14 residues. CDR3 sequence: CASKSGTSTDTQYF. The CDR3 region has the DNA TGTGCCAGCAAGTCGGGGACTAGCACAGATACGCAGTATTTT.

This clone was observed a few times. The chain has TRBV27 and TRBJ1-1, with 7 bases identical to TRBD1. The CDR3 contains 16 residues. V lost 5 bases and J lost 0; bases outside the gene matches: 9. Germline values: CDR1 MNHEY, CDR2 SMNVEV (reference sequence). Here the CDR3 reads CASSPITGELNTEAFF. CDR3 DNA sequence: TGTGCCAGCAGTCCAATTACAGGGGAGCTGAACACTGAAGCTTTCTTT.

The genes are TRBV28 and TRBJ1-1; D uncertain. Trimming took off 3 bases at V and 1 base at J, with 6 bases between the two ends. This CDR3 comprises 13 residues. Germline values: CDR1 MDHEN, CDR2 SYDVKM. CDR3 coding DNA: TGTGCCAGCAGTTTGGTCAGGAACACTGAAGCTTTCTTT. This gives the protein CASSLVRNTEAFF.

In this sample, this clone turned up a few times. CDR3 region: CASSPGPQGNSPLHF. The CDR3 coding sequence is TGTGCCAGCAGCCCCGGGCCTCAGGGTAATTCACCCCTCCACTTT. The gene calls are TRBV9 and TRBJ1-6; D is possibly TRBD1 (5 bases). Per germline, CDR1 SGDLS and CDR2 YYNGEE. Trimming removed 4 bases at V and 6 bases at J, with 14 bases between. The CDR3 runs 15 residues.

The rearrangement uses TRBV4-3 and TRBJ1-1, with D perhaps TRBD1 (6 bases). Germline V lookup: CDR1 LGHNA, CDR2 YSLEER. With 0 bases removed from V and 1 base from J, the gap between germline ends came to 15 bases. The CDR3 is 17 amino acids. The CDR3 DNA is TGCGCCAGCAGCCAAGATGGGGGGGCGTTTGGGAACACTGAAGCTTTCTTT. This sequence encodes CASSQDGGAFGNTEAFF.

The chain couples TRBV18 to TRBJ2-2; the D gene is possibly TRBD1 (5 bases). Trimming shortened V by 1 base and J by 4 bases, and 10 bases separated the two germline ends. The CDR3 spans 15 residues. The V gene's germline CDR1 is KGHSH and CDR2 LQKENI. This chain's CDR3 is CASSPRQGITGELFF. Written as DNA, the CDR3 is TGTGCCAGCTCACCACGCCAGGGAATCACCGGGGAGCTGTTTTTT.

CDR3 amino acids: CASTGLAVNNEQFF. CDR3 nucleotide sequence: TGTGCCAGTACCGGACTAGCGGTCAACAATGAGCAGTTCTTC. J is TRBJ2-1 and V is TRBV19; TRBD2 aligns across 10 bases. V shed 7 bases, J shed 5 bases, and the junction held 5 bases outside the gene matches. Germline V lookup: CDR1 LNHDA, CDR2 SQIVND (reference sequence). The CDR3 is 14 residues long.

This clone was found a few times. The V call is TRBV2, the J call TRBJ2-3; a possible D gene is TRBD2 (5 bases). The CDR3 runs 16 residues. Trimming took 4 bases from V and 2 from J, leaving 16 bases between them. Per germline, CDR1 SNHLY and CDR2 FYNNEI. The CDR3 protein is CASSVGGAANTDTQYF. In DNA form, the CDR3 reads TGTGCCAGCAGTGTGGGCGGAGCGGCAAACACAGATACGCAGTATTTT.

This clone was counted between two and nine times. The chain recombines TRBV4-3 with TRBJ2-4, with TRBD2 identical over 9 bases. CDR1 and CDR2 (germline): LGHNA, YSLEER. V gave up 0 bases and J gave up 6 bases; unmatched junction bases: 6. The CDR3 covers 16 residues. The CDR3 DNA is TGCGCCAGCAGCCAAGATATCGCGGGGGGGGGAAACATTCAGTACTTC. It yields the protein CASSQDIAGGGNIQYF.

This clone came up a few times. This chain connects TRBV2 to TRBJ2-1; maybe TRBD2 (6 bases). Trimming left V 11 bases short and J 4 bases short, with 18 bases between. In germline, CDR1 is SNHLY, CDR2 FYNNEI. The CDR3 loop spans 14 amino acids. CDR3 coding DNA: TGTGCCTCCACAGGAACTAGCAGATACAATGAGCAGTTCTTC. Translating gives CASTGTSRYNEQFF. The entire variable domain, with the rest obtained from reference TRBV2 and TRBJ2-1, is as follows: EPEVTQTPSHQVTQMGQEVILRCVPISNHLYFYWYRQILGQKVEFLVSFYNNEISEKSEIFDDQFSVERPDGSNFTLKIRSTKLEDSAMYFCASTGTSRYNEQFFGPGTRLTVL.

The gene calls are TRBV30 and TRBJ1-1; D is perhaps TRBD1 (5 bases). Germline V gene sequence: CDR1 GTSNPN, CDR2 SVGIG (reference sequence). This CDR3 spans 14 amino acids. V lost 2 bases to trimming and J lost 7 bases, with 17 bases between them. The CDR3 spells CAWSRFRGSGEAFF. Written as DNA, the CDR3 is TGTGCCTGGAGTCGCTTTCGGGGGTCCGGTGAAGCTTTCTTT.

The CDR3 spells CASSHSDSQETQYF. Here the CDR3 DNA reads TGTGCCAGCAGTCATTCGGACAGCCAAGAGACCCAGTACTTC. The rearrangement links TRBV4-2 to TRBJ2-5; D possibly corresponds to TRBD1 (6 bases). The V gene lost 6 bases and the J gene lost 1 base, with 12 bases spanning the gap. This CDR3 region has 14 residues. Per the germline V gene, CDR1 is LGHNA and CDR2 is YNFKEQ.

V usage is TRBV7-2 and J usage is TRBJ1-1; D not certain. Germline CDR1 is SGHTA and CDR2 is FQGNSA. With 2 bases removed from V and 1 base from J, the gap between germline ends came to 8 bases. The CDR3 loop spans 14 amino acids. The CDR3 DNA is TGTGCCAGCAGCTTAATGTATTGGAACACTGAAGCTTTCTTT. Its translation is CASSLMYWNTEAFF.

This clone came up a few times. The chain employs TRBV5-6 and TRBJ1-2; the match to TRBD1 covers 9 bases. Trimming at V came to 4 bases and at J to 0 bases, leaving 13 bases not matched to a gene. Germline-derived CDR1 and CDR2 are SGHDT and YYEEEE. This CDR3 has 18 amino acids. DNA for the CDR3: TGTGCCAGCAGCCCGACGGGACAGGGTCTCCAAGCTAACTATGGCTACACCTTC. This translates into CASSPTGQGLQANYGYTF.

The chain employs TRBV6-1 and TRBJ2-2, with D possibly being TRBD1 (6 bases). The CDR3 spans 13 residues. With 5 bases removed from V and 7 bases from J, the gap between germline ends came to 11 bases. Per germline, CDR1 MNHNS and CDR2 SASEGT. The CDR3 bases are TGTGCCAGCAGTCCCAGGGGCTTCGGGGAGCTGTTTTTT. It yields the protein CASSPRGFGELFF.